This TCR beta chain was sequenced in a study of T cells in Graves' hyperthyroidism and ophthalmopathy. Study context: Peripheral blood samples were taken at initial diagnosis, prior to any treatment.

CDR1 and CDR2 from the germline V gene are SGHAT and FQNNGV. This CDR3 comprises 13 residues. V was shortened by 6 bases and J by 7 bases, with 13 bases between the two germline ends. There are many counts of this clonotype. Uncontrolled infection, other autoimmune disease, pregnancy and lactation each barred patients from inclusion. The TCR beta CDR3 regions underwent amplification using RNA transcripts as the source. An initial round of RT-PCR targeting the TCR CDR3 relied on the HTBI primer set. TCRdb reprocessed the multiplex PCR reads via MiXCR and lists one record per CDR3 protein. Of hundreds of thousands of distinct CDR3 sequences detected, under 25% appear once; the ten largest clones hold over 30%.

The rearrangement joins TRBV11-2 to TRBJ1-5; D ambiguous. Sequencing was done on a sample of blood. This clonotype originated in a man aged 30-40 years with Graves' ophthalmopathy. DNA for the CDR3: TGTGCCAGCAGTTCACACGAGGGACAGCCCCAGCATTTT. Its translation: CASSSHEGQPQHF.